The text below deals with one T cell receptor beta chain. Its specificity is not known. Amplification of TCR beta CDR3 regions used RNA as the template. When the TCR CDR3 underwent first-round RT-PCR, the HTBI primer set was used. TCRdb re-analysed the multiplex PCR reads in MiXCR, keeping a single row per CDR3 protein. The data show some 490,000 distinct CDR3 sequences, around 15% seen once. Diagnoses used clinical symptoms, serum thyroxine and TRAb, thyroid ultrasound and orbital computed tomography. The data originate from a study of T cells in Graves' hyperthyroidism and ophthalmopathy. Across the whole study: Peripheral blood sampling occurred at initial diagnosis, before any treatment.

Notes on the study in general: Most clonotypes expanded in thyroid above 0.001 were likewise present in blood.

The CDR3 has 14 amino acids. Germline V gene sequence: CDR1 KGHDR, CDR2 SFDVKD. The ends lost 3 bases at V and 7 bases at J; junction bases unmatched: 7. Sequenced material: blood. The receptor comes from a woman in her thirties with Graves' ophthalmopathy. The V and J genes are TRBV24-1 and TRBJ1-1; 7 bases are shared with TRBD1. CDR3 residues: CATSDAGGGGEAFF. CDR3 nucleotide sequence: TGTGCCACCAGTGATGCAGGGGGGGGGGGTGAAGCTTTCTTT.